This T cell receptor (beta chain) originates from a study of T cells after yellow fever vaccination. For the study at large: Preparation of the low-cell-number fractions used SMART-Seq v4 Ultra Low Input. Points from the study as a whole: Overall, a small share of clonotypes was seen in both CD4 and CD8 compartments. Post-booster repertoires again held most primary-vaccination clones (roughly 96% CD4, around 90% CD8).

Template-switching 5'RACE yielded the TCR cDNA; a universal primer site and UMIs were added in the process. TCRdb re-derived calls from the 5' RACE reads in MiXCR, one entry per CDR3 protein. Found here are hundreds of thousands of distinct CDR3 sequences, around 19% of them singletons; the top ten hold 18%. CDR3 size: 17 residues. J lost 4 bases, V lost 5 bases, and 11 bases had no gene match. Germline values: CDR1 SEHNR, CDR2 FQNEAQ (reference sequence). As regards this clonotype: Antigen unknown.

The chain uses TRBV7-9 and TRBJ2-1; TRBD2 matches at 10 bases. The receptor's source is a young man who received the YFV17D yellow fever vaccine. The specimen comprised PBMCs, sampled before the yellow fever booster vaccination. CDR3 residues: CASSPTIAGGRYNEQFF. For the CDR3, the DNA is TGTGCCAGCAGCCCAACCATAGCGGGGGGTAGATACAATGAGCAGTTCTTC.